The rows below give T cell receptor beta chains drawn from one sample of a study of metastatic and nonmetastatic thyroid tumors. TCRdb called clones again from the PCR reads with MiXCR. Altogether tens of thousands of clones are present, roughly a fifth being singletons, with the ten largest covering about 20%. Specimen: blood. The receptor source for this set is a female donor with papillary thyroid cancer or a benign thyroid nodule (not recorded which). Some clones in this sample may be carry-over from other donors' samples. The CDR3 runs from the conserved cysteine through the conserved F or W. D genes are given only for firm matches. Size is omitted from some rows. Given values are once, few, many or a class for expanded clones.

length,V,size,J,D,DNA,CDR3
17,TRBV7-7,many,TRBJ1-1,.,TGTGCTAGCAGCTTAGCGTCCGCTCCGGTTTGCAACACTGAAGCTTTCTTT,CASSLASAPVCNTEAFF
15,TRBV19,.,TRBJ1-5,.,TGTGCCAGTAGCGGGGAGCGCTATAGCAATCAGCCCCAGCATTTT,CASSGERYSNQPQHF
19,TRBV2,.,TRBJ2-6,.,TGTGCCAGCAGTCTTCCGGGGGGACAACCCCAGTCTGGGGCCAACGTCCTGACTTTC,CASSLPGGQPQSGANVLTF
15,TRBV6-1,.,TRBJ1-3,.,TGTGCCAGCAGTGAACTTGGGCCTACTGGAAACACCATATATTTT,CASSELGPTGNTIYF
14,TRBV6-5,.,TRBJ1-1,.,TGTGCCAGCAGTTTCCCAGGCATGAACACTGAAGCTTTATTT,CASSFPGMNTEALF
18,TRBV6-1,few,TRBJ2-2,.,TGTGCCACCAGAGAGTACCCCGGTGGAGGGGTGGCCACCGGGGAGCTGTTTTTT,CATREYPGGGVATGELFF
16,TRBV5-1,once,TRBJ2-3,TRBD1,TGCGCCAGCAGCCCCGAAAAGGGGGCACGGTCAGATACGCAGTATTTT,CASSPEKGARSDTQYF
18,TRBV7-8,.,TRBJ2-6,TRBD1,TGTGCCAGCTCCCCAGGGGGACAACCGCACTCTGGGGCCAACGTCCTGACTTTC,CASSPGGQPHSGANVLTF
14,TRBV10-3,few,TRBJ1-2,.,TGTGCCATCAGTGAGGGGGCGGCCTGGGATGGCTACACCTTC,CAISEGAAWDGYTF
15,TRBV5-1,.,TRBJ2-5,TRBD2,TGCGCCAGCAGCTTTTCCGGGACTAGCGGGGAGACCCAGTACTTC,CASSFSGTSGETQYF
16,TRBV6-1,.,TRBJ2-7,.,TGTGCCAGCAGAATGACATGGGGCGCAGTTGACGAAGAGCAGTACTTC,CASRMTWGAVDEEQYF
13,TRBV5-6,many,TRBJ1-1,.,TGTGCCAGCAGCTTACGCGGGGAGTTGGAAGCTTTCTTT,CASSLRGELEAFF
17,TRBV27,.,TRBJ2-3,TRBD2,TGTGCCAGCAGTTCTCCCGGACTAGCGGGAGAGTTTGGTACGCAGTATTTT,CASSSPGLAGEFGTQYF